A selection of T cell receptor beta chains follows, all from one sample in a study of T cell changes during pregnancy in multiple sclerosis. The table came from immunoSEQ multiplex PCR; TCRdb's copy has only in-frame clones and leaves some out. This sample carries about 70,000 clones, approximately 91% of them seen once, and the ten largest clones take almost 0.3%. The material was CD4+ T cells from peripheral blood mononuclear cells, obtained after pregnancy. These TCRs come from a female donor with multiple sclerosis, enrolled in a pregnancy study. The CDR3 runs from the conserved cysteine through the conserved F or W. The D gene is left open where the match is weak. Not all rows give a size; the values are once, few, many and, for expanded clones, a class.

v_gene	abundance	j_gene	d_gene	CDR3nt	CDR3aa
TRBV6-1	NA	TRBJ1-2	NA	TGTGCCAGCAGTGAAGTTAGGGGCCCCGGTGGGTTCTCTTATGGCTACACCTTC	CASSEVRGPGGFSYGYTF
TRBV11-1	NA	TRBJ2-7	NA	TGTGCCAGCAGCCACCGACAGACCTACGAGCAGTACTTC	CASSHRQTYEQYF
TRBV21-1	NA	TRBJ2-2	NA	TGTGCCAGCAGCCAAAGCGGGGGGAGGACCGGGGAGCTGTTTTTT	CASSQSGGRTGELFF
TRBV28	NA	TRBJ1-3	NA	TGTGCCAGCAGTTTTCAGGGGTTTACTGGAAACACCATATATTTT	CASSFQGFTGNTIYF
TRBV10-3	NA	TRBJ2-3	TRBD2	TGTGCCATCAGGCGGGCTAGCGGGAGGGCCGGAGATACGCAGTATTTT	CAIRRASGRAGDTQYF
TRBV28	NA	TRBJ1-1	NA	TGTGCCAGCAGTCCATTAGGGACACCCTTTGCCACTGAAGCTTTCTTT	CASSPLGTPFATEAFF
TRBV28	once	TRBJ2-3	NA	TGTGCCAGCAGCGAACAGTTGAATACGCAGTATTTT	CASSEQLNTQYF
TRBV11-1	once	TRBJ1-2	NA	TGTGCCAGCAGCTCCTCCGCTAACTATGGCTACACCTTC	CASSSSANYGYTF
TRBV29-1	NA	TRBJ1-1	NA	TGCAGCGTTGAAGTAAGTTCGGCGGGAGGCACTGAAGCTTTCTTT	CSVEVSSAGGTEAFF
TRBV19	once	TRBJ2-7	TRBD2	TGTGCCAGTAGTATGGGACTAGCGGGAGTACCCGAGCAGTACTTC	CASSMGLAGVPEQYF
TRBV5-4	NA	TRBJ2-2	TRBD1	TGTGCCAGCAGCTTCCCGGGACAGTCCACCGGGGAGCTGTTTTTT	CASSFPGQSTGELFF
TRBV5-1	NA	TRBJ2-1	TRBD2	TGCGCCAGCAGCTGGACTAGCGGGAGGGCCATGGATGAGCAGTTCTTC	CASSWTSGRAMDEQFF
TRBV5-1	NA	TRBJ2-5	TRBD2	TGCGCCAGCAGCTGGGGACTAGCGGGGTCAGAGACCCAGTACTTC	CASSWGLAGSETQYF
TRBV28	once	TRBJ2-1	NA	TGTGCCAGCATGCCGTCCCTCGAGAATGAGCAGTTCTTC	CASMPSLENEQFF
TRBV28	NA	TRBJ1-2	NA	TGTGCCAGCAGACCGTCAGGGTCCTATGGCTACACCTTC	CASRPSGSYGYTF
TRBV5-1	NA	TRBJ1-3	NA	TGCGCCAGCAGCTTGGACAGCTCTGGAAACACCATATATTTT	CASSLDSSGNTIYF
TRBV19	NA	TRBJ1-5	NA	TGTGCCAGTAGTGTTACAGGGAATAGCAATCAGCCCCAGCATTTT	CASSVTGNSNQPQHF
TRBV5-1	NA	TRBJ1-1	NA	TGCGCCAGCCGACTCGAGGGGGGGGCGAACACTGAAGCTTTCTTT	CASRLEGGANTEAFF
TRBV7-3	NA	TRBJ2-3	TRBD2	TGTGCCAGCAGCTTAAACTCACTAGCGGGGGGCTCCACAGATACGCAGTATTTT	CASSLNSLAGGSTDTQYF
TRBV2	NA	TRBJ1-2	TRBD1	TGTGCCAGCAGTGGGGACAGCTATGGCTACACCTTC	CASSGDSYGYTF